This T cell receptor beta chain is from a study of CD8+ T cells in alopecia areata. Study-level information: Twice daily, treated patients received 5 to 10 mg of oral tofacitinib.

Trimming at V came to 4 bases and at J to 5 bases, leaving 6 bases not matched to a gene. Germline-derived CDR1 and CDR2 are PRHDT and FYEKMQ (reference sequence). The CDR3 has 15 residues. RNA extraction and reverse transcription yielded cDNA as sequencing template. Assay used: immunoSEQ multiplex PCR; TCRdb lists only in-frame clones, some missing. The sample includes about 180,000 clones, about 70% of them seen just once. The genes are TRBV13 and TRBJ2-2, with 8 bases lining up with TRBD1. This TCR derives from a human donor with alopecia areata. The sample here was CD8+ T cells sorted from blood, taken at week 0. CDR3 DNA: TGTGCCAGCAGCTCTACAGGGGGTTGGACCGGGGAGCTGTTTTTT. Translating gives CASSSTGGWTGELFF.